The rows below give T cell receptor beta chains drawn from one sample of a study of blood T cell repertoires in COVID-19. Only in-frame clones appear in the TCRdb table, and some are missing; sequencing was by immunoSEQ multiplex PCR. This sample carries about 480,000 clones, around 89% of them seen once, and the ten largest clones take about 4.5%. The specimen sequenced was peripheral blood. The receptor source for this set is a woman between 25 and 40 years old with acute or convalescent COVID-19. Each CDR3 is given with its conserved first and last residue. A D gene is named only where the DNA matches it firmly. A clone size is listed for some rows: how often the clone was seen (once, few, many), or a class if it is expanded.

TRBV27,TRBJ1-2,-,TRBD1,CASGSQQGGKQGYTF,TGTGCCAGCGGATCCCAGCAGGGGGGCAAGCAAGGCTACACCTTC
TRBV6-6,TRBJ2-1,-,-,CASSHGGGGSYNEQFF,TGTGCCAGCAGCCACGGGGGCGGGGGATCCTACAATGAGCAGTTCTTC
TRBV7-9,TRBJ1-2,-,-,CASSLGTDWNGYTF,TGTGCCAGCAGCTTAGGGACAGATTGGAATGGCTACACCTTC
TRBV28,TRBJ2-1,-,TRBD2,CASSLWTSGAYNEQFF,TGTGCCAGCAGTTTATGGACTAGCGGGGCCTACAATGAGCAGTTCTTC
TRBV19,TRBJ2-7,-,TRBD2,CASSIAGGPYEQYF,TGTGCCAGTAGTATCGCGGGGGGGCCCTACGAGCAGTACTTC
TRBV24-1,TRBJ1-1,-,-,CATRTTGNEAFF,TGTGCCACCAGAACAACAGGGAATGAAGCTTTCTTT
TRBV2,TRBJ2-7,few,TRBD1,CASVDRALNEQYF,TGTGCCAGCGTAGACAGGGCGTTGAACGAGCAGTACTTC
TRBV4-1,TRBJ2-2,-,-,CASSQEGYNSGELFF,TGCGCCAGCAGCCAAGAGGGCTACAACAGCGGGGAGCTGTTTTTT
TRBV5-1,TRBJ2-1,-,-,CASRLESSYNEQFF,TGCGCCAGCAGGCTCGAGAGCTCCTACAATGAGCAGTTCTTC
TRBV2,TRBJ1-5,-,TRBD1,CASSEQGQGTQHF,TGTGCCAGCAGTGAGCAAGGACAGGGAACCCAGCATTTT
TRBV4-2,TRBJ1-4,-,-,CASSKGHGQSGPNEKLFF,TGTGCCAGCAGCAAGGGACACGGACAGTCCGGGCCTAATGAAAAACTGTTTTTT
TRBV29-1,TRBJ1-1,-,-,CSVGRRTNTEAFF,TGCAGCGTTGGGAGGCGGACGAACACTGAAGCTTTCTTT
TRBV2,TRBJ1-3,-,-,CASRGAGNTIYF,TGTGCCAGCAGGGGGGCGGGAAACACCATATATTTT
TRBV5-6,TRBJ2-7,-,-,CASSGTQTGLHSYEQYF,TGTGCCAGCAGCGGGACCCAGACAGGTCTTCATTCCTACGAGCAGTACTTC
TRBV18,TRBJ2-2,-,-,CASSPAGSTNTGELFF,TGTGCCAGCTCACCCGCCGGGTCTACGAACACCGGGGAGCTGTTTTTT
TRBV29-1,TRBJ2-2,-,-,CSVVIMAGTGELFF,TGCAGCGTTGTGATTATGGCAGGCACCGGGGAGCTGTTTTTT
TRBV27,TRBJ2-7,-,TRBD1,CASSTGGTYEQYF,TGTGCCAGCAGTACAGGGGGCACCTACGAGCAGTACTTC
TRBV6-5,TRBJ2-1,-,TRBD2,CASSYAGGTYNEQFF,TGTGCCAGCAGTTACGCGGGGGGAACCTACAATGAGCAGTTCTTC
TRBV19,TRBJ1-1,-,TRBD1,CASSKQGVNMNTEAFF,TGTGCCAGTAGTAAGCAGGGGGTAAACATGAACACTGAAGCTTTCTTT
TRBV18,TRBJ1-4,-,-,CASSQTAENEKLFF,TGTGCCAGCTCGCAGACGGCGGAAAATGAAAAACTGTTTTTT
TRBV15,TRBJ2-1,-,TRBD2,CATTLAGGYNEQFF,TGTGCCACCACCTTAGCGGGGGGGTACAATGAGCAGTTCTTC
TRBV19,TRBJ1-3,-,-,CASSTTVSGNTIYF,TGTGCCAGTAGTACGACAGTCTCTGGAAACACCATATATTTT
TRBV5-5,TRBJ1-2,-,-,CASSLEGQFLYGYTF,TGTGCCAGCAGCTTGGAAGGACAGTTCCTTTATGGCTACACCTTC
TRBV30,TRBJ1-2,-,-,CAWRDSGYTF,TGTGCCTGGAGGGACAGCGGCTACACCTTC
TRBV6-5,TRBJ2-2,once,TRBD2,CASNPGGTGELFF,TGTGCCAGCAACCCGGGGGGCACCGGGGAGCTGTTTTTT
TRBV5-4,TRBJ2-1,few,-,CASSGDSLYNEQFF,TGTGCCAGCAGCGGGGACTCCCTCTACAATGAGCAGTTCTTC
TRBV11-2,TRBJ2-2,-,TRBD1,CASRRPGQGVPGELFF,TGTGCCAGCAGGAGACCGGGACAGGGGGTCCCCGGGGAGCTGTTTTTT
TRBV5-8,TRBJ1-2,once,TRBD1,CASGWDSTILYGYTF,TGTGCCAGCGGGTGGGACAGCACTATCCTCTATGGCTACACCTTC
TRBV6-6,TRBJ2-7,-,-,CASSYSGREFYEQYF,TGTGCCAGCAGTTACTCGGGACGGGAGTTCTACGAGCAGTACTTC
TRBV5-1,TRBJ2-7,-,TRBD2,CASSQGLAGAYEQYF,TGCGCCAGCAGCCAAGGTCTAGCGGGGGCCTACGAGCAGTACTTC
TRBV29-1,TRBJ2-1,-,-,CSVGGGDRNNEQFF,TGCAGCGTTGGGGGAGGGGACAGGAACAATGAGCAGTTCTTC
TRBV6-5,TRBJ1-1,-,TRBD1,CASSLNRGGTEAFF,TGTGCCAGCAGTTTAAACAGGGGGGGAACTGAAGCTTTCTTT
TRBV9,TRBJ2-6,-,-,CASSGGAGANVLTF,TGTGCCAGCAGCGGGGGGGCTGGGGCCAACGTCCTGACTTTC
TRBV30,TRBJ1-5,-,-,CAWSVQGGQPQHF,TGTGCCTGGAGTGTACAGGGCGGTCAGCCCCAGCATTTT
TRBV2,TRBJ2-1,-,TRBD1,CASKGRGQVEQFF,TGTGCCAGCAAGGGCAGGGGGCAGGTTGAGCAGTTCTTC
TRBV7-8,TRBJ1-5,few,-,CASSLGGRGNQPQHF,TGTGCCAGCAGCTTAGGGGGCAGGGGCAATCAGCCCCAGCATTTT
TRBV7-2,TRBJ2-1,-,TRBD1,CASNRGLAYNEQFF,TGTGCCAGCAACAGGGGGCTGGCCTACAATGAGCAGTTCTTC
TRBV2,TRBJ2-7,-,-,CASNAGQWKSYEQYF,TGTGCCAGCAACGCGGGACAGTGGAAGTCCTACGAGCAGTACTTC
TRBV7-9,TRBJ1-2,few,-,CASSPPGYGYTF,TGTGCCAGCAGCCCTCCGGGGTATGGCTACACCTTC
TRBV20-1,TRBJ1-2,-,-,CGLQSNYGYTF,TGCGGCTTACAGAGCAACTATGGCTACACCTTC
TRBV10-2,TRBJ2-1,-,-,CASSESDSYNEQFF,TGCGCCAGCAGTGAGTCGGACAGTTACAATGAGCAGTTCTTC
TRBV15,TRBJ2-1,-,TRBD2,CATSRVSGGANEQFF,TGTGCCACCAGCAGAGTGAGCGGGGGGGCCAATGAGCAGTTCTTC
TRBV3-1/TRBV3-2,TRBJ2-5,once,-,CASSQRGGLETQYF,TGTGCCAGCAGCCAGAGGGGGGGCCTTGAGACCCAGTACTTC
TRBV5-6,TRBJ2-6,-,TRBD2,CASSSVGGRSGANVLTF,TGTGCCAGCAGCTCCGTCGGGGGGAGGTCTGGGGCCAACGTCCTGACTTTC
TRBV10-2,TRBJ2-7,-,TRBD2,CASSDGGVFFF,TGCGCCAGCAGTGACGGGGGGGTCTTCTTCTTC
TRBV7-3,TRBJ1-6,-,TRBD1,CASSRTGGDNSPLHF,TGTGCCAGCAGTCGGACAGGTGGGGATAATTCACCCCTCCACTTT
TRBV6-5,TRBJ1-1,-,TRBD1,CASIRGETEAFF,TGTGCCAGCATCAGGGGGGAAACTGAAGCTTTCTTT
TRBV7-8,TRBJ1-3,-,-,CASSLTSGNTIYF,TGTGCCAGCAGCCTCACTTCCGGAAACACCATATATTTT